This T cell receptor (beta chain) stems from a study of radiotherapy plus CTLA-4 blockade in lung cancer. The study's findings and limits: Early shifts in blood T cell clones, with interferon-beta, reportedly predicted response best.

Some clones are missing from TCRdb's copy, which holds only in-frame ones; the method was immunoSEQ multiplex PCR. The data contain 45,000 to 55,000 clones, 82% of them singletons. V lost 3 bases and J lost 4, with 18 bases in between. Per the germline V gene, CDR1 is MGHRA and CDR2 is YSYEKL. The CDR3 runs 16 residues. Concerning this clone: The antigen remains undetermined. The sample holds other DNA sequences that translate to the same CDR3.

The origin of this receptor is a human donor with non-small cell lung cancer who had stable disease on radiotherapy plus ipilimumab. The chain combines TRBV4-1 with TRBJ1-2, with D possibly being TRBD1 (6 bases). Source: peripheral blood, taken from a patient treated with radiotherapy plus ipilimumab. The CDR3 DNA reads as TGCGCCAGCAGCCAGGGGGGGGCAGGTAACCCCTATGGCTACACCTTC. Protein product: CASSQGGAGNPYGYTF.